One sample yielded the 18 T cell receptor beta chains listed below, sequenced in a study of blood T cell repertoires in COVID-19. Libraries were prepared by immunoSEQ multiplex PCR; TCRdb keeps only in-frame clonotypes and omits some of them. The sample consists of around 70,000 clones, around 88% of them appearing once. The material sequenced was peripheral blood. Receptor source: a human donor in a cohort sampled during active COVID-19.

This clone appeared a few times. The genes are TRBV7-3 and TRBJ1-3, with 7 bases lining up with TRBD1. The V gene's germline CDR1 is SGHTA and CDR2 FQGTGA. The CDR3 loop spans 16 amino acids. After removal of 3 bases from V and 3 bases from J, the junction contained 8 bases not matched to a gene. Here the CDR3 reads CASSLTTGSGGNTIYF. In DNA, the CDR3 is TGTGCCAGCAGCTTGACGACAGGGTCAGGTGGAAACACCATATATTTT.

In this sample, this clone turned up once. V usage is TRBV19 and J usage is TRBJ1-4; D ambiguous. The germline gives CDR1 LNHDA, CDR2 SQIVND (reference sequence). Trimming stripped 5 bases from V and 5 bases from J, with 12 bases between. The CDR3 has 14 residues. In DNA, the CDR3 is TGTGCCAGTAGTCGGTCCCGTGTGAATGAAAAACTGTTTTTT. Residues: CASSRSRVNEKLFF.

The V gene is TRBV9, the J gene TRBJ1-1, with D maybe TRBD1 (6 bases). Trimming removed 2 bases from V and 5 bases from J, with 10 bases in between. This CDR3 region has 13 residues. Germline CDR1 SGDLS, CDR2 YYNGEE. CDR3 protein: CASSVGGLTEAFF. The CDR3 DNA sequence: TGTGCCAGCAGCGTCGGGGGGCTTACTGAAGCTTTCTTT. The whole variable domain, remainder taken from reference TRBV9 and TRBJ1-1, is DSGVTQTPKHLITATGQRVTLRCSPRSGDLSVYWYQQSLDQGLQFLIQYYNGEERAKGNILERFSAQQFPDLHSELNLSSLELGDSALYFCASSVGGLTEAFFGQGTRLTVV.

This chain links TRBV10-2 with TRBJ2-7; TRBD2 agrees at 10 bases. Germline V gene data show CDR1 as WSHSY and CDR2 as SAAADI. CDR3 length: 13 amino acids. V trimming: 8 bases; J trimming: 1 base; junction bases outside the gene matches: 2. The CDR3 coding sequence is TGCGCCAGCCGGACTAGCGGTTCCTACGAGCAGTACTTC. Translated: CASRTSGSYEQYF.

This clone was seen only once. The V gene is TRBV5-8, the J gene TRBJ1-1, with D uncertain. This CDR3 region has 12 residues. The ends were cut back, 2 bases at V and 4 bases at J, with 6 bases in the middle. Germline CDR1 and CDR2: SGHTS and YDEGEE. CDR3 region: CASSFEGTEAFF. The CDR3 DNA follows: TGTGCCAGCAGCTTTGAGGGCACTGAAGCTTTCTTT.

The genes are TRBV5-1 and TRBJ2-7; D perhaps matches TRBD1 (5 bases). The CDR3 length is 16 residues. Germline lookup yields CDR1 SGHRS and CDR2 YFSETQ. The germline V and J ends were trimmed by 5 bases and 3 bases, with 21 bases remaining between them. The CDR3 region is CASRTNPQGNYYEQYF. The CDR3 region has the DNA TGCGCCAGCAGAACCAACCCCCAGGGTAACTACTACGAGCAGTACTTC.

The chain recombines TRBV7-9 with TRBJ1-3; D is ambiguous. The CDR3 has 14 amino acids. Germline CDR1 reads SEHNR; CDR2 reads FQNEAQ (reference sequence). V dropped 5 bases and J dropped 0 bases, with 8 bases sitting between them. The CDR3 sequence: CASSPPSSGNTIYF. Written as DNA, the CDR3 is TGTGCCAGCAGCCCCCCATCCTCTGGAAACACCATATATTTT.

The chain joins TRBV5-4 to TRBJ1-5, with D unclear. Germline V gives CDR1 SGHNT, CDR2 YYREEE (reference sequence). The V end lost 0 bases, the J end lost 6 bases, and 4 bases lay between the germline ends. The CDR3 totals 12 residues. Here the CDR3 reads CASSLAGQPQHF. CDR3 DNA: TGTGCCAGCAGCTTGGCCGGTCAGCCCCAGCATTTT.

This chain joins TRBV7-3 and TRBJ2-3; 14 positions agree with TRBD2. The CDR3 length is 18 residues. J lost 0 bases, V lost 5 bases, and 7 bases had no gene match. Germline V gene data show CDR1 as SGHTA and CDR2 as FQGTGA. CDR3: CASSAGTSGGTSTDTQYF. In nucleotides, the CDR3 is TGTGCCAGCAGCGCCGGGACTAGCGGGGGTACGAGCACAGATACGCAGTATTTT.

V and J are TRBV7-2 and TRBJ2-2, with a weak D call TRBD1 (6 bases). Germline CDR1 reads SGHTA; CDR2 reads FQGNSA. The CDR3 loop spans 14 amino acids. Between the trimmed V and J ends, which lost 8 bases and 1 base, there was a span of 11 bases. CDR3 nucleotides: TGTGCCAGCGTCCTAGGGGGGAACACCGGGGAGCTGTTTTTT. It yields the protein CASVLGGNTGELFF.

The genes are TRBV30 and TRBJ2-7; D is unresolved. The CDR3 totals 14 residues. Deletions cut 4 bases from V and 0 bases from J, with 13 bases between. Germline loops: CDR1 GTSNPN, CDR2 SVGIG (reference sequence). The DNA of the CDR3 is TGTGCCTGGAACTTACACCCTAGCTCCTACGAGCAGTACTTC. Translated, it gives CAWNLHPSSYEQYF.

The sample holds a few counts of this clone. The genes are TRBV6-5 and TRBJ2-2, with D possibly matching TRBD2 (6 bases). Trimming stripped 2 bases from V and 0 bases from J, with 7 bases between. CDR3 length: 15 residues. From germline, CDR1 is MNHEY and CDR2 SVGAGI. CDR3 bases: TGTGCCAGCAGTTACCAGCGGGCGAACACCGGGGAGCTGTTTTTT. It yields the protein CASSYQRANTGELFF.

The chain recombines TRBV5-1 with TRBJ1-2; 9 nucleotides line up with TRBD1. Unmatched junction bases numbered 12, after V lost 4 bases and J lost 8 bases. Germline CDR1 is SGHRS and CDR2 is YFSETQ. There are 15 residues in the CDR3. The CDR3 DNA sequence: TGCGCCAGCAGCGACCGGGACAGGGCGGGGAACGGCTACACCTTC. Its translation is CASSDRDRAGNGYTF. Based on the CDR3 plus reference TRBV5-1 and TRBJ1-2, the full variable domain is KAGVTQTPRYLIKTRGQQVTLSCSPISGHRSVSWYQQTPGQGLQFLFEYFSETQRNKGNFPGRFSGRQFSNSRSEMNVSTLELGDSALYLCASSDRDRAGNGYTFGSGTRLTVV.

The V call is TRBV18, the J call TRBJ1-6, with a weak D call TRBD1 (5 bases). Trimming took 3 bases from V and 0 from J, leaving 12 bases between them. This CDR3 spans 17 amino acids. Germline V gene sequence: CDR1 KGHSH, CDR2 LQKENI. The CDR3 coding sequence is TGTGCCAGCTCACCGGGCAGGGTGAGCTCCTATAATTCACCCCTCCACTTT. Its translation: CASSPGRVSSYNSPLHF.

V usage is TRBV18 and J usage is TRBJ2-5, with 9 nucleotides matching TRBD1. CDR3 length: 15 residues. Germline CDR1 is KGHSH and CDR2 is LQKENI. The V gene end was trimmed by 4 bases and the J gene end by 5 bases; junction bases not matched to a gene: 8. The CDR3 bases are TGTGCCAGCTCACGCGCCGGGACAGGGTTCGAGACCCAGTACTTC. This encodes CASSRAGTGFETQYF.

The genes are TRBV5-5 and TRBJ1-6; 8 nucleotides agree with TRBD1. Trimming at V came to 6 bases and at J to 0 bases, leaving 5 bases not matched to a gene. In germline, CDR1 is SGHKS, CDR2 YYEKEE (reference sequence). The CDR3 sequence is 16 residues long. The CDR3 here is CASTADRASYNSPLHF. The DNA of the CDR3 is TGTGCCAGCACCGCGGACAGGGCCTCCTATAATTCACCCCTCCACTTT.

This clone was counted between two and nine times. V and J are TRBV2 and TRBJ1-1, with D possibly being TRBD1 (6 bases). Germline V gives CDR1 SNHLY, CDR2 FYNNEI. Trimming cost V 5 bases and J 4 bases, with 17 bases left between them. The CDR3 is made up of 15 amino acids. The CDR3 DNA sequence: TGTGCCAGCAGTCTCAGCCGGGGGGCTGGCACTGAAGCTTTCTTT. Translated, it gives CASSLSRGAGTEAFF.

V usage is TRBV18 and J usage is TRBJ2-5; D is uncertain. The CDR3 is 15 amino acids. Trimming stripped 3 bases from V and 0 bases from J, with 11 bases between. In germline, CDR1 is KGHSH, CDR2 LQKENI. CDR3 residues: CASSPGPGYQETQYF. The CDR3 DNA reads as TGTGCCAGCTCACCTGGGCCTGGTTACCAAGAGACCCAGTACTTC.